The rows below give T cell receptor beta chains drawn from one sample of a study of blood T cell repertoires in COVID-19. TCRdb keeps only in-frame clones here, not all; method: immunoSEQ multiplex PCR. Of about 320,000 clones listed, more than 70% are singletons. Sequencing was done on a sample of peripheral blood. These receptors came from a man aged 18 to 29 who had recovered from COVID-19. CDR3s include the opening cysteine and the closing phenylalanine or tryptophan. D genes are given only for firm matches. Size is omitted from some rows. Given values are once, few, many or a class for expanded clones.

size	D	V	J	DNA	CDR3
.	.	TRBV27	TRBJ1-1	TGTGCCAGTTCGGACTTGAGGACTGAAGCTTTCTTT	CASSDLRTEAFF
.	TRBD1	TRBV19	TRBJ2-3	TGTGCCAGTAGTATAAGACAGGGAACCACAGATACGCAGTATTTT	CASSIRQGTTDTQYF
.	.	TRBV19	TRBJ1-2	TGTGCCAGCGTTAGATATCCCTATGGCTACACCTTC	CASVRYPYGYTF
.	TRBD1	TRBV6-2/TRBV6-3	TRBJ2-5	TGTGCCAGCAGTTACTGGGGACAGAGGGAGACCCAGTACTTC	CASSYWGQRETQYF
.	TRBD1	TRBV6-6	TRBJ2-5	TGTGCCAGCAGGTCCGGGACAGGGGGCGGAGAGACCCAGTACTTC	CASRSGTGGGETQYF
few	TRBD1	TRBV3-1/TRBV3-2	TRBJ2-7	TGTGCCAGCAGCGCGGGACAGGCGGCCTACGAGCAGTACTTC	CASSAGQAAYEQYF
.	.	TRBV5-5	TRBJ1-1	TGTGCCAGCAGTCGCCAGACAGCTATGAACACTGAAGCTTTCTTT	CASSRQTAMNTEAFF
.	.	TRBV4-1	TRBJ2-7	TGCGCCAGCAGCCAAGTGATCGGGAACGAGCAGTACTTC	CASSQVIGNEQYF
.	.	TRBV7-2	TRBJ1-2	TGTGCCAGCAGCTCCCCGGGACACATCGCTGGCTACACCTTC	CASSSPGHIAGYTF
.	TRBD2	TRBV9	TRBJ2-3	TGTGCCAGCAGCGTAGCGAGGACTAGCGGGGAAACAGATACGCAGTATTTT	CASSVARTSGETDTQYF
.	TRBD1	TRBV30	TRBJ1-3	TGTGCCTGGAATCGGGACAGCCGCTCTGGAAACACCATATATTTT	CAWNRDSRSGNTIYF
.	TRBD2	TRBV19	TRBJ2-1	TGTGCCAGTAGTGCGCGGACTAGCGGGAGGGCCCATGAGCAGTTCTTC	CASSARTSGRAHEQFF
.	TRBD1	TRBV7-8	TRBJ1-4	TGTGCCAGCAGCAGACAGGGCCCTAATGAAAAACTGTTTTTT	CASSRQGPNEKLFF
.	.	TRBV5-6	TRBJ2-1	TGTGCCAGCAGCGGACCTATTATGGGGGCCTTTTACAATGAGCAGTTCTTC	CASSGPIMGAFYNEQFF
.	TRBD2	TRBV5-1	TRBJ2-5	TGCGCCAGCAGCTTGGGAGGGACTAGCGTTGAGACCCAGTACTTC	CASSLGGTSVETQYF
.	TRBD2	TRBV9	TRBJ2-7	TGTGCCAGCAGCCCGGGACTAGCGGGAGTAGCCGAGCAGTACTTC	CASSPGLAGVAEQYF
.	TRBD1	TRBV5-1	TRBJ1-2	TGCGCCAGCAGCGAGGGACAGTCCGGGGGTGGCTACACCTTC	CASSEGQSGGGYTF
.	.	TRBV5-1	TRBJ2-7	TGCGCCAGCAGCTTGGCCGACGGGAGTTACGAGCAGTACTTC	CASSLADGSYEQYF
few	.	TRBV21-1	TRBJ1-2	TGTGCCAGCAGCAAAGAGGAGGGGGCGGGCTATGGCTACACCTTC	CASSKEEGAGYGYTF
.	TRBD1	TRBV7-9	TRBJ2-6	TGTGCCAGCAGCTTCACAGGGGCTGGGGCCAACGTCCTGACTTTC	CASSFTGAGANVLTF
.	.	TRBV12-3/TRBV12-4	TRBJ1-5	TGTGCCAGCAAAAGGAGCATAAATCAGCCCCAGCATTTT	CASKRSINQPQHF
.	.	TRBV4-1	TRBJ1-4	TGCGCCAGCAGCCAGTCAACAGGGCAAGAAAAACTGTTTTTT	CASSQSTGQEKLFF
.	.	TRBV11-3	TRBJ2-7	TGTGCCAGCAGCTCCACCAGGGGGAGGGAGCAGTACTTC	CASSSTRGREQYF
.	TRBD1	TRBV19	TRBJ1-5	TGTGCCAGTAGCTCGAGAGGGACAGGGGCCATGACTTCCCATCAGCCCCAGCATTTT	CASSSRGTGAMTSHQPQHF
.	TRBD1	TRBV18	TRBJ2-7	TGTGCCAGCTCACCCGGGACAGGGGGCGGAAAGGGTGCCGAGCAGTACTTC	CASSPGTGGGKGAEQYF
few	TRBD1	TRBV9	TRBJ2-5	TGTGCCAGCAGCCCACAGGGGGCCCCAGAGACCCAGTACTTC	CASSPQGAPETQYF
.	.	TRBV9	TRBJ2-2	TGTGCCAGCAGCCTATGGGACACTTCGAACACCGGGGAGCTGTTTTTT	CASSLWDTSNTGELFF
.	.	TRBV5-1	TRBJ2-7	TGCGCCAGCAGCTTACTGGAGGACTACGAGCAGTACTTC	CASSLLEDYEQYF
.	.	TRBV29-1	TRBJ2-5	TGCAGCGTTGCCCTTGATCCGGACCAAGAGACCCAGTACTTC	CSVALDPDQETQYF
.	TRBD2	TRBV25-1	TRBJ2-3	TGTGCCAGCAGTGCGACTAGCGGATCTAGCACAGATACGCAGTATTTT	CASSATSGSSTDTQYF
.	.	TRBV10-3	TRBJ1-5	TGTGCCATCAGTTCTACAGGGATTAATCAGCCCCAGCATTTT	CAISSTGINQPQHF
.	.	TRBV30	TRBJ1-2	TGTGCCTGGAGTCTCCGAAGACGGACTTACTATGGCTACACCTTC	CAWSLRRRTYYGYTF
.	TRBD1	TRBV7-3	TRBJ2-1	TGTGCCAGCAGCTTCCCGGGGACAGGGGTCCAGAGAAGGTCCTACAATGAGCAGTTCTTC	CASSFPGTGVQRRSYNEQFF
once	TRBD1	TRBV19	TRBJ1-5	TGTGCCAGTAGATTTGGACAGGGTGGTCAGCCCCAGCATTTT	CASRFGQGGQPQHF
.	.	TRBV3-1/TRBV3-2	TRBJ1-1	TGTGCCAGCAGCCAAGATCCCGGGATTGAAGCTTTCTTT	CASSQDPGIEAFF
once	.	TRBV5-6	TRBJ2-1	TGTGCCAGCAGCGCAGGGTACGGGGGGCGAGACAATGAGCAGTTCTTC	CASSAGYGGRDNEQFF
.	TRBD2	TRBV6-6	TRBJ2-1	TGTGCCAGCAGCGGACCCGGGGGGGGCCAAGGGGAGCAGTTCTTC	CASSGPGGGQGEQFF
.	TRBD2	TRBV5-1	TRBJ2-3	TGCGCCAGCAGCTTGGAGCCAGCGGGGTCGGGAGATACGCAGTATTTT	CASSLEPAGSGDTQYF
.	.	TRBV3-1/TRBV3-2	TRBJ1-1	TGTGCCAGCAGCCAATACAGGGCGGACACTGAAGCTTTCTTT	CASSQYRADTEAFF
.	.	TRBV10-3	TRBJ2-7	TGTGCCATCAGTGATACCCCGACAGGCGTTACCTCCTACGAGCAGTACTTC	CAISDTPTGVTSYEQYF
few	.	TRBV19	TRBJ2-2	TGTGCCAGTAGGATTATGCAGACCGGGGAGCTGTTTTTT	CASRIMQTGELFF
once	TRBD2	TRBV5-8	TRBJ2-5	TGTGCCAGCAGCCCCTACGGGGGAGGGGAGACCCAGTACTTC	CASSPYGGGETQYF
.	.	TRBV5-6	TRBJ2-1	TGTGCCAGCAGGGAGAACAATGAGCAGTTCTTC	CASRENNEQFF
once	.	TRBV7-9	TRBJ2-2	TGTGCCAGCAGCTTACTCCCACAGGGACCTTTCACCGGGGAGCTGTTTTTT	CASSLLPQGPFTGELFF
.	TRBD1	TRBV2	TRBJ2-2	TGTGCCAGCAGAGAAATGGGACAGGGGCCCACCGGGGAGCTGTTTTTT	CASREMGQGPTGELFF
.	.	TRBV27	TRBJ1-2	TGTGCCAGCAGTTTAGGGGCCAGTCTCTATGGCTACACCTTC	CASSLGASLYGYTF
.	TRBD1	TRBV2	TRBJ1-2	TGTGCCAGCAGTGAAGGGGGACAGTCCGCAGATGGCTACACCTTC	CASSEGGQSADGYTF
.	.	TRBV2	TRBJ1-2	TGTGCCAGCGGGGTCGGAGGAGTCCTTTATGGCTACACCTTC	CASGVGGVLYGYTF
few	.	TRBV4-2	TRBJ1-1	TGTGCCAGCAGCCAAGGCCAGGGGCAGATCAACAGTGAAGCTTTCTTT	CASSQGQGQINSEAFF